Following are 19 T cell receptor beta chains from one sample sequenced in a study of T cell responses to AZD1222 COVID-19 vaccine. This table comes from immunoSEQ multiplex PCR, and its TCRdb copy is limited to in-frame clones, with some not included. The sample gives 100,000 to 150,000 clones, approximately 90% of which show up once; 6% to 7.5% is in the top ten. The material sequenced was peripheral blood, taken on day 0 of AZD1222 vaccination. All receptors derive from an adult in good health.

The chain is built from TRBV9 and TRBJ1-2; unclear D gene. The germline gives CDR1 SGDLS, CDR2 YYNGEE. The germline V and J ends were trimmed by 0 bases and 5 bases, with 11 bases remaining between them. The CDR3 length is 14 residues. CDR3 nucleotides: TGTGCCAGCAGCGTAGACACAGTTTCTTATGGCTACACCTTC. Translating it yields CASSVDTVSYGYTF.

The chain links TRBV7-9 to TRBJ1-2; D ambiguous. This CDR3 has 13 residues. Germline CDR1 reads SEHNR; CDR2 reads FQNEAQ (reference sequence). V gave up 5 bases and J gave up 4 bases, with 11 bases separating them. This CDR3 reads CASSPAVTYGYTF. The CDR3 bases are TGTGCCAGCAGCCCGGCAGTGACCTATGGCTACACCTTC.

The chain recombines TRBV5-1 with TRBJ1-6; the D gene is possibly TRBD1 (5 bases). The CDR3 covers 15 residues. Germline-derived CDR1 and CDR2 are SGHRS and YFSETQ. V lost 4 bases and J lost 3, with 11 bases in between. CDR3 bases: TGCGCCAGCAGCCAGGGAAATGGCTATAATTCACCCCTCCACTTT. Amino acids: CASSQGNGYNSPLHF.

The chain joins TRBV9 to TRBJ1-1, with D uncertain. This CDR3 contains 15 residues. V dropped 0 bases and J dropped 5 bases, with 14 bases sitting between them. In germline, CDR1 is SGDLS, CDR2 YYNGEE. The CDR3 loop is CASSVEGIVGTEAFF. The CDR3 DNA follows: TGTGCCAGCAGCGTAGAAGGGATCGTAGGGACTGAAGCTTTCTTT.

J is TRBJ1-1 and V is TRBV7-2; possibly TRBD1 for D (5 bases). Germline V gene lookup returns CDR1 SGHTA and CDR2 FQGNSA. This CDR3 is 13 amino acids long. Trimming stripped 4 bases from V and 6 bases from J, with 12 bases between. CDR3 coding DNA: TGTGCCAGCAGCTCGCAGGGTTCCGCTGAAGCTTTCTTT. Protein product: CASSSQGSAEAFF. The complete variable domain, with remaining parts taken from reference TRBV7-2 and TRBJ1-1, reads GAGVSQSPSNKVTEKGKDVELRCDPISGHTALYWYRQSLGQGLEFLIYFQGNSAPDKSGLPSDRFSAERTGGSVSTLTIQRTQQEDSAVYLCASSSQGSAEAFFGQGTRLTVV.

The sample holds one count of this clone. An end of the junction differs from the germline gene, which may be a read error. V is TRBV5-6 and J is TRBJ1-3; weak D call: TRBD1 (6 bases). CDR3 length: 14 amino acids. Germline V gene data show CDR1 as SGHDT and CDR2 as YYEEEE. CDR3 region: CASSLGGSTESDSF. In DNA form, the CDR3 reads TGTGCCAGCAGCTTAGGGGGTTCCACCGAGTCAGACTCTTTT.

CDR3 DNA sequence: TGCAGCGTTGTCAGTGTGTCCTCCCCCTACGAGCAGTACTTC. Amino acid sequence: CSVVSVSSPYEQYF. The rearrangement links TRBV29-1 to TRBJ2-7; D ambiguous. The ends were cut back, 4 bases at V and 2 bases at J, with 15 bases in the middle. CDR1 SQVTM and CDR2 ANQGSEA come from the germline V gene. The length of the CDR3 is 14 residues.

V and J are TRBV24-1 and TRBJ2-2; 9 bases are shared with TRBD1. The junction had 6 bases not matched to a gene; V was cut back by 4 bases and J by 4 bases. The CDR3 has 16 residues. The germline CDR1 and CDR2 sequences are KGHDR and SFDVKD. CDR3: CATSERTGGSTGELFF. The CDR3 DNA is TGTGCCACCAGTGAACGCACAGGGGGCAGCACCGGGGAGCTGTTTTTT.

The chain employs TRBV28 and TRBJ2-1; D perhaps matches TRBD2 (6 bases). CDR3 length equals 12 residues. The ends were cut back, 2 bases at V and 9 bases at J, with 8 bases in the middle. The germline V gene has CDR1 MDHEN and CDR2 SYDVKM. The CDR3 DNA follows: TGTGCCAGCAGTTTACCCGGGGGTGAGCAGTTCTTC. Its protein is CASSLPGGEQFF.

The gene calls are TRBV29-1 and TRBJ2-7, with 7 nucleotides matching TRBD1. The junction had 12 bases not matched to a gene; V was cut back by 6 bases and J by 4 bases. The CDR3 sequence is 14 residues long. Germline lookup yields CDR1 SQVTM and CDR2 ANQGSEA. This chain's CDR3 is CSVRQGRARYEQYF. CDR3 DNA sequence: TGCAGCGTCAGACAGGGTAGAGCTCGTTACGAGCAGTACTTC.

The gene calls are TRBV5-6 and TRBJ1-1, with 8 bases identical to TRBD1. The V gene end was trimmed by 0 bases and the J gene end by 3 bases; junction bases not matched to a gene: 1. The CDR3 is 14 amino acids. Per germline, CDR1 SGHDT and CDR2 YYEEEE. CDR3 protein: CASSLEDRDTEAFF. CDR3 nucleotide sequence: TGTGCCAGCAGCTTGGAGGACAGGGACACTGAAGCTTTCTTT.

The count of this clone is one. The rearrangement uses TRBV18 and TRBJ1-5; D might be TRBD1 (6 bases). Trimming shortened V by 0 bases and J by 5 bases, and 11 bases separated the two germline ends. The CDR3 loop spans 15 amino acids. The germline CDR1 and CDR2 sequences are KGHSH and LQKENI. The CDR3 sequence: CASSPPTKGDQPQHF. CDR3 bases: TGTGCCAGCTCACCACCGACCAAGGGGGATCAGCCCCAGCATTTT.

The chain couples TRBV7-9 to TRBJ2-2; TRBD2 matches 9 bases. The junction had 5 bases not matched to a gene; V was cut back by 5 bases and J by 4 bases. The length of the CDR3 is 15 residues. Germline V gives CDR1 SEHNR, CDR2 FQNEAQ (reference sequence). As DNA, the CDR3 is TGTGCCAGCAGCCCTCCGGGACTAGCCACCGGGGAGCTGTTTTTT. The encoded protein is CASSPPGLATGELFF.

V and J are TRBV6-2 or TRBV6-3 and TRBJ1-1, with D possibly matching TRBD1 (6 bases). Germline CDR1 reads MNHEY; CDR2 reads SVGEGT. V was pared by 6 bases and J by 11 bases, with 13 bases between. This CDR3 is 11 amino acids long. CDR3 coding DNA: TGTGCCAGCAGCTTGGGGGCCGGGGCTTTCTTT. Residues: CASSLGAGAFF.

This clone was seen just once. This sequence joins TRBV4-3 and TRBJ1-6, with D unresolved. The germline CDR1 and CDR2 sequences are LGHNA and YSLEER. V was cut by 5 bases and J by 2 bases, with 4 bases left in between. This CDR3 is built from 13 residues. The CDR3 DNA reads TGCGCCAGCAGCAACACCTATAATTCACCCCTCCACTTT. The encoded protein is CASSNTYNSPLHF.

This sequence joins TRBV29-1 and TRBJ1-1; tentatively, D is TRBD1 (6 bases). The CDR3 length is 13 residues. Germline V gene sequence: CDR1 SQVTM, CDR2 ANQGSEA. The V and J ends lost 7 bases and 3 bases respectively, with 15 bases between them. In DNA, the CDR3 is TGCAGCGCCTCAGGGGAGGTGGACACTGAAGCTTTCTTT. As protein: CSASGEVDTEAFF.

The chain employs TRBV28 and TRBJ2-2, with 14 bases that match TRBD2. The CDR3 spans 19 residues. The V and J ends lost 2 bases and 7 bases, in that order; junction bases with no gene match: 12. The germline gives CDR1 MDHEN, CDR2 SYDVKM. CDR3 coding DNA: TGTGCCAGCAGTTTACGAGGGGCGACTAGCGGGGGGGCCCTCGGGGAGCTGTTTTTT. It is translated as CASSLRGATSGGALGELFF.

The chain couples TRBV30 to TRBJ1-2; D gene ambiguous. The V end lost 0 bases, the J end lost 4 bases, and 6 bases lay between the germline ends. The CDR3 length is 12 residues. Germline V CDR1 and CDR2: GTSNPN, SVGIG (reference sequence). CDR3 in amino acids: CAWSVGFYGYTF. As DNA, the CDR3 is TGTGCCTGGAGTGTTGGATTCTATGGCTACACCTTC.

The V call is TRBV19, the J call TRBJ1-2; D possibly corresponds to TRBD1 (5 bases). The germline V gene encodes CDR1 LNHDA and CDR2 SQIVND (reference sequence). The CDR3 contains 13 residues. Trimming took off 5 bases at V and 8 bases at J, with 15 bases between the two ends. The CDR3 coding sequence is TGTGCCAGTAGTCGGCCCGGGACGTGGGGCTACACCTTC. Translating gives CASSRPGTWGYTF.